This T cell receptor (beta chain) was observed in a study of blood T cells in healthy people across ages. Study-wide results and limits: More naive CD4+ cells and higher diversity were found in long-lived than in aged donors. Per-million-T-cell TCR beta diversity fell roughly linearly with age.

With a J-beta primer mix and a sample-barcoded 5' primer, a second PCR ran about 6 to 11 cycles. Each of the cDNA molecules was tagged by a template-switch adaptor with 12 random nucleotides. Each CDR3 protein is one row after TCRdb ran MiXCR on the 5' RACE reads. The repertoire includes about 1.1 million distinct CDR3 sequences, more than 30% of them detected once, and around 13% sits in the top ten. This clonotype has only a few counts. What it binds is unknown. The CDR3 consists of 16 residues. Trimming removed 8 bases from V and 3 bases from J; junction bases left unmatched: 14. CDR1 is SGHAT and CDR2 is FQDESV in the germline V gene (reference sequence).

The source of this sequence is a young man in good health. This chain joins TRBV11-1 and TRBJ2-3; TRBD1 agrees at 7 bases. The sample was blood. CDR3 bases: TGTGCCAGCGATGTCCCCAGGGGGAAAGGAACAGATACGCAGTATTTT. Translation: CASDVPRGKGTDTQYF.